This T cell receptor (beta chain) was found in a study of CD4 T cells in relation to SARS-CoV-2 and coronaviruses (dated by TCRdb to the early 2020s). In terms of the full investigation: Across all 12 patients in the convalescent cohort, the median age was roughly 40 years, with a range of roughly 20 to 80 years. A different, Illumina-based TCR-beta assay was used to sequence expansion assays from other donors in the study. Patient-derived lymphoblastoid cell lines were used to map the HLA restriction of shared crossreactive spike epitopes. The study assessed, at the TCR clonotype level, memory CD4+ T cell crossreactivity between SARS-CoV-2 and common cold coronavirus spike proteins. Among the approximately twelve convalescent patients, 8 males and 4 females were included, and two of the subjects were Hispanic. Samples from a few pre-COVID donors and the naive versus memory experiments were sequenced with the Adaptive Biotechnologies TCR-sequencing kit; other data were Illumina-based.

Uncultured naive and memory CD4+ T cell DNA received deep-resolution immunoSEQ TCR-beta sequencing. Processing in the source paper ran as follows. During preprocessing, nonproductive sequences were discarded, as were any CDR3s that did not begin with C, did not end with F or W, or were shorter than 7 amino acids. Cultured and uncultured naive and memory CD4+ repertoires were searched for previously identified spike- and CEF-reactive CDR3s. CDR3 homology was quantified as pairwise Levenshtein distance, calculated with the stringdist R package after three terminal residues were trimmed from each end. The table comes from immuneACCESS by way of TCRdb, which keeps in-frame sequences with V and J called. Part of the clones is missing from these tables; in studies checked, under half for an unresolved V gene and the rest for unknown reasons. The V and J calls and the clone size are those of that table, but D and trimming were determined from the DNA. This sample comprises tens of thousands of clones, about 91% of them detected only once. The ten top clones hold around 0.41% of the sample.

The CDR3, from cysteine to phenylalanine, totals 13 residues. Only the CDR3 portion is preserved as DNA: 39 bases, with reading frame beginning at the first base. According to the germline V gene, CDR1 reads KGHSH and CDR2 reads LQKENI. Trimming at the junction amounts to 4 bases on V and 5 bases on J, and the germline ends lie 9 bases apart. Naive and memory CD4+ T cells were separated from cryopreserved PBMCs by first enriching for CD4 and then performing EasySep naive CD4+ T cell enrichment. Ficoll-Paque PLUS gradient centrifugation was used to isolate PBMCs from leukapheresis product or whole blood. PBMCs were either used fresh in the expansion assay or cryopreserved at -140 degrees C. The QIAamp Micro DNA Kit was used to extract genomic DNA from the CD4+ T cells. Broad study findings and their caveats: Memory CD4+ clonotypes crossrecognizing SARS-CoV-2 and at least one common cold coronavirus spike were found in around 65% of donors. Because the crossreactivity analysis focused on spike protein, crossreactivity against other viral proteins was not assessed. Sequencing naive versus memory cells indicated that the assay picks up memory recall responses, not primary responses primed during culture. Small numbers of patients and of tested TCRs limited the study. Significantly weaker SARS-CoV-2-driven expansion was shown by crossreactive clones than by monoreactive clones, consistent with antigenic imprinting. No donor contributed both pre-pandemic and post-infection samples, which limited tracing the source of pre-existing responses.

In this sample, this clone turned up once. Its recognized antigen is unknown. No much larger clonotype is one base removed from it; base qualities were not supplied. The clonotype comes from an adult with COVID-19. Material for sequencing was naive CD4+ T cells from PBMCs. The cell subset or site label on this specimen signifies: naive CD4+ T cells isolated by negative enrichment. The V and J segments used are TRBV18 and TRBJ2-1, with the D gene not confidently named. The CDR3 region has the sequence CASSLQLHNEQFF. The DNA sequence is as follows: TGTGCCAGCTCACTACAGCTTCACAATGAGCAGTTCTTC.